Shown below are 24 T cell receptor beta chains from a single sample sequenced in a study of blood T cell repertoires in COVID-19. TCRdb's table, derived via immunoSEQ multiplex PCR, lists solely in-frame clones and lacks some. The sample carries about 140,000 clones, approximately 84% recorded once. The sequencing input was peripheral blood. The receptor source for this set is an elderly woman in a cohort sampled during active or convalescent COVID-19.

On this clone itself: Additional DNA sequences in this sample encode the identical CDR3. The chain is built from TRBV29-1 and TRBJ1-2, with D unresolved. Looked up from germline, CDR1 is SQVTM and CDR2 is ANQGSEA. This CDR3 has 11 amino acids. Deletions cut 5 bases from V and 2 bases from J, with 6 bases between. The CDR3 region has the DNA TGCAGCGTTTCCGGGAACTATGGCTACACCTTC. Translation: CSVSGNYGYTF.

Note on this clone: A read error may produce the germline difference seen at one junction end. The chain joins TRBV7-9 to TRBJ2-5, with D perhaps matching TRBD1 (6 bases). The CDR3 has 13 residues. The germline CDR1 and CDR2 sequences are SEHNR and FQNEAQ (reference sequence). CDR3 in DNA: TGTGCCAGCATCTTAACAGGGACGGAGACCCAGTACTTC. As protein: CASILTGTETQYF. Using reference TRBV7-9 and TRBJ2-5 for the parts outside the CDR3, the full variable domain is DTGVSQNPRHKITKRGQNVTFRCDPISEHNRLYWYRQTLGQGPEFLTYFQNEAQLEKSRLLSDRFSAERPKGSFSTLEIQRTEQGDSAMYLCASILTGTETQYFGPGTRLLVL.

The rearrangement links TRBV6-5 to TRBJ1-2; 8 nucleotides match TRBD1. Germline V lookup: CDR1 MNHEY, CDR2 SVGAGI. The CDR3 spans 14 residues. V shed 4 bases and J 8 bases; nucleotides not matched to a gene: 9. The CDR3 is CASSSETGAGGYTF. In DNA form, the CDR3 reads TGTGCCAGCAGTTCCGAGACAGGGGCTGGGGGCTACACCTTC.

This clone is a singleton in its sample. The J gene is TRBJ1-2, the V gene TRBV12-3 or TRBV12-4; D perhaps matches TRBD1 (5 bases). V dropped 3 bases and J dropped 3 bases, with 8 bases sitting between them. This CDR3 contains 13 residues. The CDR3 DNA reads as TGTGCCAGCAGTTTTGGGGCGTACTATGGCTACACCTTC. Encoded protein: CASSFGAYYGYTF.

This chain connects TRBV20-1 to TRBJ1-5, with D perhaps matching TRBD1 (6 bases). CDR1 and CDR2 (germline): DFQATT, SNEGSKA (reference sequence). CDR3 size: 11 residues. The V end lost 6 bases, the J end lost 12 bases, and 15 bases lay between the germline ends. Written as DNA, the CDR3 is TGCAGTGCCCAGATGGGGACATTCCAGCATTTT. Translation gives CSAQMGTFQHF.

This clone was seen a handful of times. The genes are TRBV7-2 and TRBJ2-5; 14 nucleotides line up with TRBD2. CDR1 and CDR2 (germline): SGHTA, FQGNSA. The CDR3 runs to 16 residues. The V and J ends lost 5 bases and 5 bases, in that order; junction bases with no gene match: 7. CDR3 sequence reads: CASSRGLAGARETQYF. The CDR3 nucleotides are TGTGCCAGCAGCCGGGGACTAGCGGGGGCCCGGGAGACCCAGTACTTC.

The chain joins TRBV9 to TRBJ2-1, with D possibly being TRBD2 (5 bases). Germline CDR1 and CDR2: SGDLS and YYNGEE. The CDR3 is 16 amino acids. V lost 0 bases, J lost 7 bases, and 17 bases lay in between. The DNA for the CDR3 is TGTGCCAGCAGCGTAGCTCCGGGGAACATTGAGAATGAGCAGTTCTTC. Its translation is CASSVAPGNIENEQFF.

In DNA form, the CDR3 reads TGTGCCAGTACCCCGACAGCCTGGAGGGACGGCTACACCTTC. Its protein product is CASTPTAWRDGYTF. The chain links TRBV19 to TRBJ1-2, with D possibly matching TRBD1 (5 bases). This CDR3 is 14 amino acids long. Trimming took 7 bases from V and 8 from J, leaving 20 bases between them. CDR1 and CDR2 (germline): LNHDA, SQIVND (reference sequence).

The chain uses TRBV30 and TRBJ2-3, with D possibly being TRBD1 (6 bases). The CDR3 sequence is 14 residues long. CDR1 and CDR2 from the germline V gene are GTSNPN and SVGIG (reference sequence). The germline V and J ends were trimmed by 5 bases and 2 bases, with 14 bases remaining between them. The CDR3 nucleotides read TGTGCCTGGCGACAGGTGGGGGACACAGATACGCAGTATTTT. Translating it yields CAWRQVGDTDTQYF.

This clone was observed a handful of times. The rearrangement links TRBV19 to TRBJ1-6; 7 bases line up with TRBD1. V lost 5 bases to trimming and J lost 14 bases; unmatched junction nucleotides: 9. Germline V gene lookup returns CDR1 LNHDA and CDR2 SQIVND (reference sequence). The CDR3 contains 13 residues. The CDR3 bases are TGTGCCAGTAGTTCCCGGGACAGTTATACCCTCCACTTT. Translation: CASSSRDSYTLHF.

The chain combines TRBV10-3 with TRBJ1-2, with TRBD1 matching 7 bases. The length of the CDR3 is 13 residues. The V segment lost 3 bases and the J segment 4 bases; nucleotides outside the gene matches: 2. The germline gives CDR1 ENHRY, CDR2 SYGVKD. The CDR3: CAISDRDSYGYTF. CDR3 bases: TGTGCCATCAGTGACCGGGACAGCTATGGCTACACCTTC.

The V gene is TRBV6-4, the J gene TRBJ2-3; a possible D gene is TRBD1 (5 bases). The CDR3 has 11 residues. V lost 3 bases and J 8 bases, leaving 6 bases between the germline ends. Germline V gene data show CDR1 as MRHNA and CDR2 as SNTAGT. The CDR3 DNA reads TGTGCCAGCAGTGAAGGGGTTACGCAGTATTTT. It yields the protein CASSEGVTQYF.

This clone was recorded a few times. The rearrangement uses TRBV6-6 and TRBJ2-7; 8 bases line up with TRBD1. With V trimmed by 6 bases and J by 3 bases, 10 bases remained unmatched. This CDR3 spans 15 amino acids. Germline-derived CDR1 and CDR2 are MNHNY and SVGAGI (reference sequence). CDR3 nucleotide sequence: TGTGCCAGCAGACGGACAGGGTATCTGGGCTACGAGCAGTACGTC. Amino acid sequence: CASRRTGYLGYEQYV.

The CDR3 sequence is CASSPLASGSGWLSEAFF. The DNA for the CDR3 is TGTGCCAGCAGTCCGCTCGCGTCGGGTTCAGGGTGGTTATCTGAAGCTTTCTTT. The J gene is TRBJ1-1, the V gene TRBV27; weak D call: TRBD1 (5 bases). V lost 5 bases to trimming and J lost 6 bases, with 28 bases between them. Germline assignment: CDR1 MNHEY and CDR2 SMNVEV (reference sequence). The CDR3 sequence is 18 residues long.

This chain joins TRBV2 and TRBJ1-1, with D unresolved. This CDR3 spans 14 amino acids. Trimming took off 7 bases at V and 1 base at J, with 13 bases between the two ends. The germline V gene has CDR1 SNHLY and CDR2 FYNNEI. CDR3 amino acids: CASNINRQNTEAFF. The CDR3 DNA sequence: TGTGCCAGCAATATAAATAGACAGAACACTGAAGCTTTCTTT.

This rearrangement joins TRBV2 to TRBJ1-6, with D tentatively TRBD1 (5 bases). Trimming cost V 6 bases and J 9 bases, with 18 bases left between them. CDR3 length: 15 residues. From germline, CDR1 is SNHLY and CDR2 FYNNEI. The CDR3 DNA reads TGTGCCAGCAGCGTAGAAGGGGCGATCCGTTCACCCCTCCACTTT. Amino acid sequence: CASSVEGAIRSPLHF.

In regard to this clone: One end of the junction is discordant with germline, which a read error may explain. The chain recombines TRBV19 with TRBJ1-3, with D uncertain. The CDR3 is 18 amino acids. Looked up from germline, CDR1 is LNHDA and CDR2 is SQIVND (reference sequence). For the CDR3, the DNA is TGTGCCAGTAGTTTAGACAACCTCGGGTCCGTCTCTGGAAACACCATATATTTT. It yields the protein CASSLDNLGSVSGNTIYF.

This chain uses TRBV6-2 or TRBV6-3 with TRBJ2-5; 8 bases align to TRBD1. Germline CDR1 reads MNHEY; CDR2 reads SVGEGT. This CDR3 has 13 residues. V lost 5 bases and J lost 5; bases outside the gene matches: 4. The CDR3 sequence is CASSRQGWETQYF. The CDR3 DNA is TGTGCCAGCAGTAGACAGGGGTGGGAGACCCAGTACTTC.

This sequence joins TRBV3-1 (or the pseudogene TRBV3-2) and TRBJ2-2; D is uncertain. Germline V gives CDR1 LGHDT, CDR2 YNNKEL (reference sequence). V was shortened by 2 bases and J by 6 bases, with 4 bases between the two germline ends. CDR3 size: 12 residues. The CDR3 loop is CASSQSAGELFF. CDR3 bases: TGTGCCAGCAGCCAAAGCGCCGGGGAGCTGTTTTTT.

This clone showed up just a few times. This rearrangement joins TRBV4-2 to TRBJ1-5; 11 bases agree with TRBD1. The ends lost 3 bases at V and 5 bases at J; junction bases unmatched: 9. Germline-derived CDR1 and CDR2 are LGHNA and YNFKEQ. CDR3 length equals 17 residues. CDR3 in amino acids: CASSHAGTGGDHQPQHF. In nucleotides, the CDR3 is TGTGCCAGCAGCCATGCAGGGACAGGGGGAGATCATCAGCCCCAGCATTTT.

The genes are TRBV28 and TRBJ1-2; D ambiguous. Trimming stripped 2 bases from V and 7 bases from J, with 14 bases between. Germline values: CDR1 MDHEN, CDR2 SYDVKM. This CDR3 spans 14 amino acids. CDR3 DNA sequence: TGTGCCAGCAGTTTAAGGCAGCGGGTGCGTGGCTACACCTTC. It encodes CASSLRQRVRGYTF.

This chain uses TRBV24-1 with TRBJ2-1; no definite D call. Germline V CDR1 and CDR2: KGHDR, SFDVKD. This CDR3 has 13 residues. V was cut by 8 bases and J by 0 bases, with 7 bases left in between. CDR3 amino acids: CATNSGSYNEQFF. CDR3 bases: TGTGCCACCAATAGTGGCTCCTACAATGAGCAGTTCTTC.

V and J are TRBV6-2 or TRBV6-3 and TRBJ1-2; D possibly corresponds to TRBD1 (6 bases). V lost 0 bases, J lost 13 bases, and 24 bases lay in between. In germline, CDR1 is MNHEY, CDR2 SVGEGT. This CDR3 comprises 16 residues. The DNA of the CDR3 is TGTGCCAGCAGTTACTCGACAGGTTCGTTGACAGCCCGACGCACCTTC. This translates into CASSYSTGSLTARRTF.

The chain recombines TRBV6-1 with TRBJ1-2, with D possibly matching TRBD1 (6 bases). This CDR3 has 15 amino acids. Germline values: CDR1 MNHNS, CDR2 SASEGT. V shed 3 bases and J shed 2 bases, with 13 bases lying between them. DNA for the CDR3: TGTGCCAGCAGTGAGGGATACAGGGTCAACTATGGCTACACCTTC. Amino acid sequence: CASSEGYRVNYGYTF.